Listed here are 19 T cell receptor beta chains from one sample, sequenced in a study of blood T cell repertoires in COVID-19. Assay used: immunoSEQ multiplex PCR; TCRdb lists only in-frame clones, some missing. The data hold 95,000 to 150,000 clones, with 82% observed a single time. The sequencing sample was made of peripheral blood. These receptors were taken from a woman in her 70s with acute or convalescent COVID-19.

The chain couples TRBV2 to TRBJ1-1; D might be TRBD1 (6 bases). Germline CDR1 reads SNHLY; CDR2 reads FYNNEI. Trimming removed 7 bases from V and 3 bases from J, with 18 bases in between. The CDR3 spans 15 residues. CDR3 loop: CASKLLTGPYTEAFF. DNA for the CDR3: TGTGCCAGCAAACTACTCACAGGGCCCTACACTGAAGCTTTCTTT.

The V and J genes are TRBV18 and TRBJ1-1, with D unclear. In germline, CDR1 is KGHSH, CDR2 LQKENI. V lost 3 bases and J lost 5, with 13 bases in between. There are 14 residues in the CDR3. The CDR3 reads CASSPPQSGTEAFF. DNA of the CDR3: TGTGCCAGCTCACCTCCCCAATCGGGGACTGAAGCTTTCTTT.

This clone was recorded a few times. The chain combines TRBV5-4 with TRBJ1-6; D not resolved. This CDR3 is built from 14 residues. The germline CDR1 and CDR2 sequences are SGHNT and YYREEE (reference sequence). V dropped 0 bases and J dropped 10 bases, with 11 bases sitting between them. CDR3 nucleotides: TGTGCCAGCAGCTTGGCGAGGCAAGCCTCACCCCTCCACTTT. This codes for CASSLARQASPLHF.

The V and J genes are TRBV11-2 and TRBJ1-2, with TRBD1 matching 9 bases. J lost 4 bases, V lost 5 bases, and 11 bases had no gene match. The CDR3 runs 16 residues. Germline V gene lookup returns CDR1 SGHAT and CDR2 FQNNGV. The CDR3 reads CASSRPGTGQGYGYTF. For the CDR3, the DNA is TGTGCCAGCAGCCGCCCCGGGACAGGGCAGGGCTATGGCTACACCTTC.

This clone was observed a handful of times. The chain couples TRBV10-2 to TRBJ1-5, with 7 bases fitting TRBD1. In germline, CDR1 is WSHSY, CDR2 SAAADI. The CDR3 has 14 residues. Trimming took 6 bases from V and 5 from J; bases not matched to a gene: 7. The CDR3 reads CASSRTGEYQPQHF. The DNA of the CDR3 is TGCGCCAGCAGCCGCACAGGGGAATATCAGCCCCAGCATTTT.

This chain joins TRBV10-3 and TRBJ1-2, with D unresolved. CDR3 size: 12 residues. Trimming left V 0 bases short and J 4 bases short, with 3 bases between. Germline CDR1 is ENHRY and CDR2 is SYGVKD. The CDR3 is CAISESSYGYTF. The CDR3 coding sequence is TGTGCCATCAGTGAGTCGAGCTATGGCTACACCTTC.

The V call is TRBV5-1, the J call TRBJ1-1, with 7 bases aligning to TRBD1. The V gene's germline CDR1 is SGHRS and CDR2 YFSETQ. The CDR3 spans 15 residues. The J segment lost 5 bases and the V segment lost 0 bases, leaving 7 bases of the junction unmatched. Here the CDR3 reads CASSLGRQGGTEAFF. The CDR3, as DNA: TGCGCCAGCAGCTTGGGAAGACAGGGCGGAACTGAAGCTTTCTTT.

The chain recombines TRBV14 with TRBJ1-1, with D unresolved. This CDR3 contains 13 residues. Germline loops: CDR1 SGHDN, CDR2 FVKESK. V lost 1 base to trimming and J lost 10 bases, with 13 bases between them. CDR3 residues: CASSQVLVGGAFF. CDR3 nucleotides: TGTGCCAGCAGCCAAGTACTTGTCGGAGGAGCTTTCTTT.

This chain joins TRBV9 and TRBJ2-7, with 10 bases that match TRBD1. The germline V gene encodes CDR1 SGDLS and CDR2 YYNGEE. The CDR3 length is 15 residues. The ends lost 4 bases at V and 2 bases at J; junction bases unmatched: 6. The CDR3 region has the DNA TGTGCCAGCAGCCCCACGGGACAGGGGACCTACGAGCAGTACTTC. Its protein product is CASSPTGQGTYEQYF.

The chain employs TRBV12-3 or TRBV12-4 and TRBJ2-1, with D unresolved. V lost 7 bases and J 8 bases, leaving 9 bases between the germline ends. The CDR3 contains 11 residues. CDR3: CASTLFYEQFF. DNA for the CDR3: TGTGCCAGCACCCTTTTCTATGAGCAGTTCTTC.

V is TRBV30 and J is TRBJ1-4, with 7 bases aligning to TRBD1. V shed 4 bases, J shed 4 bases, and the junction held 9 bases outside the gene matches. There are 15 residues in the CDR3. Germline lookup yields CDR1 GTSNPN and CDR2 SVGIG (reference sequence). CDR3 nucleotide sequence: TGTGCCTGGACTTATCTCCGGGACAGTAATGAAAAACTGTTTTTT. Protein: CAWTYLRDSNEKLFF.

The chain couples TRBV6-5 to TRBJ1-2; 11 bases match TRBD1. Germline-derived CDR1 and CDR2 are MNHEY and SVGAGI. The CDR3 extends over 14 amino acids. Trimming removed 6 bases from V and 4 bases from J; junction bases left unmatched: 4. CDR3 loop: CASRRTGGSYGYTF. The CDR3 DNA is TGTGCCAGCAGGCGGACAGGGGGCTCCTATGGCTACACCTTC.

V gene TRBV4-3 combines with J gene TRBJ1-2; D gene ambiguous. There are 13 residues in the CDR3. The V end lost 0 bases, the J end lost 7 bases, and 9 bases lay between the germline ends. Germline CDR1 and CDR2: LGHNA and YSLEER. The CDR3 region has the DNA TGCGCCAGCAGCCAAGACTCCCGAGGTGGCTACACCTTC. This translates into CASSQDSRGGYTF.

This clone was counted only a few times. This chain links TRBV4-3 with TRBJ1-2; D call uncertain. The CDR3 runs to 15 residues. The V gene lost 1 base and the J gene lost 3 bases, with 12 bases spanning the gap. Germline-derived CDR1 and CDR2 are LGHNA and YSLEER. CDR3 region: CASSQGRQVYYGYTF. The CDR3 nucleotides read TGCGCCAGCAGCCAAGGTCGTCAGGTGTACTATGGCTACACCTTC.

The V call is TRBV9, the J call TRBJ2-5; TRBD1 matches 11 bases. Trimming at V came to 3 bases and at J to 4 bases, leaving 11 bases not matched to a gene. In germline, CDR1 is SGDLS, CDR2 YYNGEE. The CDR3 length is 17 residues. For the CDR3, the DNA is TGTGCCAGCAGCGCCAGGGGGGACAGGGGGGTCAGAGAGACCCAGTACTTC. Encoded protein: CASSARGDRGVRETQYF.

The chain has TRBV5-1 and TRBJ2-5, with D unclear. CDR3 size: 13 residues. CDR1 is SGHRS, CDR2 YFSETQ, per germline. Between the trimmed V and J ends, which lost 4 bases and 5 bases, there was a span of 12 bases. CDR3 residues: CASSIGTGETQYF. The CDR3 DNA follows: TGCGCCAGCAGCATTGGCACCGGGGAGACCCAGTACTTC.

Note on this clone: The same CDR3 is also encoded by other DNA sequences in this sample. This chain connects TRBV7-9 to TRBJ2-5; D uncertain. Germline CDR1 and CDR2: SEHNR and FQNEAQ (reference sequence). Trimming removed 3 bases at V and 4 bases at J, with 9 bases between. The CDR3 is 13 residues long. The CDR3 protein is CASSLAGLETQYF. In DNA, the CDR3 is TGTGCCAGCAGCTTGGCCGGGTTAGAGACCCAGTACTTC.

The rearrangement joins TRBV2 to TRBJ1-2; TRBD1 might be the D (5 bases). V was pared by 6 bases and J by 2 bases, with 16 bases between. This CDR3 comprises 15 residues. Germline assignment: CDR1 SNHLY and CDR2 FYNNEI. CDR3 nucleotides: TGTGCCAGCAGAAATCTTATGGGGGGAAACTATGGCTACACCTTC. Translated: CASRNLMGGNYGYTF.

The gene calls are TRBV15 and TRBJ2-1; tentatively, D is TRBD1 (6 bases). V gave up 3 bases and J gave up 2 bases, with 11 bases separating them. This CDR3 has 15 amino acids. The germline V gene has CDR1 LNHNV and CDR2 YYDKDF (reference sequence). CDR3 in DNA: TGTGCCACCAGCAGGGACAACAGGGCCTACAATGAGCAGTTCTTC. Its protein is CATSRDNRAYNEQFF.